These 13 T cell receptor beta chains share one sample of origin, sequenced in a study of blood T cell repertoires in COVID-19. Assay used: immunoSEQ multiplex PCR; TCRdb lists only in-frame clones, some missing. This table holds about 260,000 clones, roughly 87% found once. Sequencing was performed on peripheral blood. The receptors originated from a human donor in a cohort sampled during active COVID-19.

The chain joins TRBV23-1 to TRBJ1-1; 9 bases fit TRBD1. TRBV23-1 is known as an ORF, though its function is uncertain. V shed 3 bases and J 6 bases; nucleotides not matched to a gene: 8. This CDR3 has 15 residues. The CDR3 is CASSHLTGGKAEAFF. The CDR3 nucleotides read TGCGCCAGCAGTCATTTGACAGGGGGAAAAGCTGAAGCTTTCTTT.

This clone has only one observation. The CDR3 sequence: CASGWGQSNTEAFF. CDR3 bases: TGTGCTAGTGGTTGGGGGCAGAGCAACACTGAAGCTTTCTTT. The J gene is TRBJ1-1, the V gene TRBV12-5; a possible D gene is TRBD1 (6 bases). V was shortened by 4 bases and J by 2 bases, with 11 bases between the two germline ends. CDR1 is LGHNT and CDR2 is FRNRAP in the germline V gene. CDR3 size: 14 residues.

V gene TRBV5-1 combines with J gene TRBJ2-7, with TRBD2 matching over 7 bases. The V gene's germline CDR1 is SGHRS and CDR2 YFSETQ. The trim removed 4 bases at V and 6 bases at J, leaving 16 bases unmatched. The CDR3 runs 16 residues. CDR3 residues: CASSPGGSGIPGEQYF. The CDR3 nucleotides are TGCGCCAGCAGCCCCGGGGGGAGCGGGATTCCCGGCGAGCAGTACTTC.

The chain employs TRBV5-6 and TRBJ2-3; D gene uncertain. The length of the CDR3 is 13 residues. The V and J ends lost 5 bases and 0 bases respectively, with 7 bases between them. Germline-derived CDR1 and CDR2 are SGHDT and YYEEEE. For the CDR3, the DNA is TGTGCCAGCAGACCTACTAGCACAGATACGCAGTATTTT. The encoded protein is CASRPTSTDTQYF.

The chain is built from TRBV5-1 and TRBJ2-1; D is possibly TRBD1 (7 bases). Trimming took 9 bases from V and 5 from J, leaving 15 bases between them. CDR1 SGHRS and CDR2 YFSETQ come from the germline V gene. The CDR3 runs to 13 residues. The CDR3 sequence: CATGQGGNNEQFF. CDR3 coding DNA: TGCGCCACCGGGCAGGGGGGAAACAATGAGCAGTTCTTC. Together with reference TRBV5-1 and TRBJ2-1, the CDR3 gives the full variable domain: KAGVTQTPRYLIKTRGQQVTLSCSPISGHRSVSWYQQTPGQGLQFLFEYFSETQRNKGNFPGRFSGRQFSNSRSEMNVSTLELGDSALYLCATGQGGNNEQFFGPGTRLTVL.

This chain connects TRBV5-6 to TRBJ1-6, with unresolved D. In germline, CDR1 is SGHDT, CDR2 YYEEEE. The V gene lost 3 bases and the J gene lost 8 bases, with 12 bases spanning the gap. CDR3 length: 14 residues. CDR3 loop: CASSSEKSDSPLHF. In DNA form, the CDR3 reads TGTGCCAGCAGCTCCGAGAAGAGTGATTCACCCCTCCACTTT.

The CDR3 is CSVPKGALVAGGSYEQYF. CDR3 in DNA: TGCAGCGTTCCAAAGGGGGCTTTGGTAGCGGGAGGATCGTACGAGCAGTACTTC. The V and J genes are TRBV29-1 and TRBJ2-7; 10 nucleotides align to TRBD2. Unmatched junction bases numbered 20, after V lost 5 bases and J lost 4 bases. The V gene's germline CDR1 is SQVTM and CDR2 ANQGSEA. This CDR3 spans 18 amino acids.

This clone was seen a few times. V gene TRBV6-5 combines with J gene TRBJ2-2, with 9 bases that match TRBD2. The germline V gene encodes CDR1 MNHEY and CDR2 SVGAGI. CDR3 length: 14 residues. V shed 4 bases and J 7 bases; nucleotides not matched to a gene: 4. The CDR3 DNA sequence: TGTGCCAGCAGTTTGGCGGGAGGGAACGGGGAGCTGTTTTTT. Amino acids: CASSLAGGNGELFF.

The chain combines TRBV28 with TRBJ1-5, with D perhaps matching TRBD1 (5 bases). The germline gives CDR1 MDHEN, CDR2 SYDVKM. This CDR3 has 15 amino acids. Trimming took 3 bases from V and 5 from J, leaving 14 bases between them. DNA of the CDR3: TGTGCCAGCAGTTTGGGGGAGGGCCTGGATCAGCCCCAGCATTTT. Encoded protein: CASSLGEGLDQPQHF.

The J gene is TRBJ1-3, the V gene TRBV11-3; no firm D call. The CDR3 covers 13 residues. V was cut by 1 base and J by 2 bases, with 3 bases left in between. CDR1 is SGHNT, CDR2 YENEEA, per germline. CDR3 amino acids: CASSLAAGNTIYF. The DNA for the CDR3 is TGTGCCAGCAGCTTAGCGGCTGGAAACACCATATATTTT.

CDR3: CASSPDRGQLGYTF. The CDR3 DNA reads TGTGCCAGCTCACCGGACAGGGGGCAGCTAGGCTACACCTTC. The J gene is TRBJ1-2, the V gene TRBV18; 11 bases map to TRBD1. This CDR3 has 14 amino acids. V lost 3 bases to trimming and J lost 8 bases; unmatched junction nucleotides: 5. Germline loops: CDR1 KGHSH, CDR2 LQKENI. Full variable domain (rest looked up from reference TRBV18 and TRBJ1-2): NAGVMQNPRHLVRRRGQEARLRCSPMKGHSHVYWYRQLPEEGLKFMVYLQKENIIDESGMPKERFSAEFPKEGPSILRIQQVVRGDSAAYFCASSPDRGQLGYTFGSGTRLTVV.

This chain uses TRBV7-3 with TRBJ2-3; TRBD2 agrees at 10 bases. CDR1 is SGHTA, CDR2 FQGTGA, per germline. Trimming at V came to 0 bases and at J to 5 bases, leaving 5 bases not matched to a gene. The CDR3 sequence is 16 residues long. The CDR3 sequence: CASSLTGTSDGDTQYF. Here the CDR3 DNA reads TGTGCCAGCAGCTTAACGGGGACTAGCGATGGAGATACGCAGTATTTT.

This chain joins TRBV28 and TRBJ1-4; D is unclear. The CDR3 extends over 15 amino acids. Trimming took 7 bases from V and 5 from J, leaving 17 bases between them. Germline CDR1 reads MDHEN; CDR2 reads SYDVKM. The CDR3 loop reads CASTFMGSTNEKLFF. The CDR3 coding sequence is TGTGCCAGCACCTTCATGGGCAGCACAAATGAAAAACTGTTTTTT.